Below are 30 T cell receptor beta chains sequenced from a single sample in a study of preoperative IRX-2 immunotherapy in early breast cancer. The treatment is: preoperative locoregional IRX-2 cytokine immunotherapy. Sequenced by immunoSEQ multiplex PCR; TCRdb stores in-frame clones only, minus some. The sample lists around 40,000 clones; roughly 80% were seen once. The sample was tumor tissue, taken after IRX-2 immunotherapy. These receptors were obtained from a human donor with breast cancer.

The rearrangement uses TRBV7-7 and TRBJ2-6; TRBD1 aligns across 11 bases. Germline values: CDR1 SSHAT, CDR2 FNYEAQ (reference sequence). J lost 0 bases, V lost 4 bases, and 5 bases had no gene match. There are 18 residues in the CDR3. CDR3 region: CASSWGTGGSSGANVLTF. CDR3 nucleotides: TGTGCCAGCAGCTGGGGGACAGGGGGTAGCTCTGGGGCCAACGTCCTGACTTTC.

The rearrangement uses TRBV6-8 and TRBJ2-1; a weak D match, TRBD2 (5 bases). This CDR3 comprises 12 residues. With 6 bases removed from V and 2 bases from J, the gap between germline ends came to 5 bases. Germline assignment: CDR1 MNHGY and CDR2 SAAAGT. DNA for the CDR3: TGTGCCAGCAGGGAGGCCTACAATGAGCAGTTCTTC. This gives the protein CASREAYNEQFF.

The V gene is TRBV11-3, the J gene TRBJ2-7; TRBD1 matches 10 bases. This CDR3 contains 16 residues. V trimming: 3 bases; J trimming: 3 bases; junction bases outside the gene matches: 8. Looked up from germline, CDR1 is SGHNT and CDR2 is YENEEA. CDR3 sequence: CASSLLRDRGGYEQYF. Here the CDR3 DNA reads TGTGCCAGCAGCTTGTTGAGGGACAGGGGTGGCTACGAGCAGTACTTC.

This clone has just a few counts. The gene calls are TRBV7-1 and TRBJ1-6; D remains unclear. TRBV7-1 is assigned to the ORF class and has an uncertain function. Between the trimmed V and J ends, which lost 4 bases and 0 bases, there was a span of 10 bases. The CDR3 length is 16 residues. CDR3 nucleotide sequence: TGTGCCAGCAGCTTGGAAGGAAGCTCCTATAATTCACCCCTCCACTTT. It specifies CASSLEGSSYNSPLHF.

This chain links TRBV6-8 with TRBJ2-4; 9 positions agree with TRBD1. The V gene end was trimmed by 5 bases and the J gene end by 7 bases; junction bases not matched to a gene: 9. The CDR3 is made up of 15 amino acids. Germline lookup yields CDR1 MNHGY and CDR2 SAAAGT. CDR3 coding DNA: TGTGCCAGCAGTCCCCCGGGACAGGGATGGAACATTCAGTACTTC. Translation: CASSPPGQGWNIQYF.

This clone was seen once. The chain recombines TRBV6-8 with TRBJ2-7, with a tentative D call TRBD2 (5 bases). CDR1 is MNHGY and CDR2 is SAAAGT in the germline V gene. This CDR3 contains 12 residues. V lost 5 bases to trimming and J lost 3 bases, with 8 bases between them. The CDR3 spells CASSNGGYEQYF. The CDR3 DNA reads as TGTGCCAGCAGTAACGGAGGCTACGAGCAGTACTTC.

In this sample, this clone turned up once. The CDR3 region has the DNA TGTGCCAGCAATGTTTGGGGGGTTGATGAAAAACTGTTTTTT. This codes for CASNVWGVDEKLFF. The chain recombines TRBV6-8 with TRBJ1-4; possible D gene TRBD1, 5 bases. The germline gives CDR1 MNHGY, CDR2 SAAAGT. The CDR3 runs 14 residues. The ends were cut back, 7 bases at V and 6 bases at J, with 15 bases in the middle.

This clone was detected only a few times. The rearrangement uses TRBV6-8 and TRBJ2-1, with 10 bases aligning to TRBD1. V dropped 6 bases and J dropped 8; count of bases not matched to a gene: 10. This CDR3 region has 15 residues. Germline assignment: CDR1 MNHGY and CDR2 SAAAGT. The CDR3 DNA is TGTGCCAGCAGGAAGGGGACAGGGGATTTCGATGAGCAGTTCTTC. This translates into CASRKGTGDFDEQFF.

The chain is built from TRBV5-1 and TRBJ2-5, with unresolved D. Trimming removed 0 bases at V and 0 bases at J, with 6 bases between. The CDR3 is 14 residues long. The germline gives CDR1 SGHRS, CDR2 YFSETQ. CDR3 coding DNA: TGCGCCAGCAGCTTGGCAGGCAACCAAGAGACCCAGTACTTC. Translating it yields CASSLAGNQETQYF.

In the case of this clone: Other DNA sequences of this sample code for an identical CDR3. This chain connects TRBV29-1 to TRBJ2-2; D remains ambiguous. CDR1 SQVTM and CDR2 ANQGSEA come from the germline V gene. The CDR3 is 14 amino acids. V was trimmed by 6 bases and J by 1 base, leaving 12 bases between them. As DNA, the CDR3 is TGCAGCGTCGGATTGGCCGTGAACACCGGGGAGCTGTTTTTT. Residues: CSVGLAVNTGELFF.

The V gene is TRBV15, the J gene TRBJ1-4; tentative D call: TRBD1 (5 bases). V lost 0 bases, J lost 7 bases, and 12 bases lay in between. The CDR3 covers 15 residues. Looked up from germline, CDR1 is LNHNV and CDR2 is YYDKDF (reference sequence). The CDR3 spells CATSRDGQGFEKLFF. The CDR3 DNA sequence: TGTGCCACCAGCAGAGATGGTCAGGGTTTTGAAAAACTGTTTTTT. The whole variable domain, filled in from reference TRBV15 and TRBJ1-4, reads DAMVIQNPRYQVTQFGKPVTLSCSQTLNHNVMYWYQQKSSQAPKLLFHYYDKDFNNEADTPDNFQSRRPNTSFCFLDIRSPGLGDTAMYLCATSRDGQGFEKLFFGSGTQLSVL.

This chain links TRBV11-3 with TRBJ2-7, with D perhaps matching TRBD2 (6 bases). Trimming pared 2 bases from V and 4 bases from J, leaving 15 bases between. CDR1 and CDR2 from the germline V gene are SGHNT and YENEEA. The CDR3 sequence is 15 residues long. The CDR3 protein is CASSLRGGVGYEQYF. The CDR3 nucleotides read TGTGCCAGCAGCTTAAGGGGCGGGGTAGGTTACGAGCAGTACTTC.

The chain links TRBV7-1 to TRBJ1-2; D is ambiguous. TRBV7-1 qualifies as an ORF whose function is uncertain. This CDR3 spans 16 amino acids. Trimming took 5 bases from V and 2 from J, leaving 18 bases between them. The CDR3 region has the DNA TGTGCCAGCAGCCTGGGTGGCGGCGTGGGGAACTATGGCTACACCTTC. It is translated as CASSLGGGVGNYGYTF.

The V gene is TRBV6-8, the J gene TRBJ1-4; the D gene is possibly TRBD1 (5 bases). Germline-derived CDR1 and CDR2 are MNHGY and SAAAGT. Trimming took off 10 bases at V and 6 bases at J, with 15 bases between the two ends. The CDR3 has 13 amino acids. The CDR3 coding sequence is TGTGCCACCTCTGGAAGGGGTGATGAAAAACTGTTTTTT. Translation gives CATSGRGDEKLFF.

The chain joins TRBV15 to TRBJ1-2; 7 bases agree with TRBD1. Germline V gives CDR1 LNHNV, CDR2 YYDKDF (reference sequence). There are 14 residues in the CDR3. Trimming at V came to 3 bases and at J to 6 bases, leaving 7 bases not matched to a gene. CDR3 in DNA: TGTGCCACCAGCAGGGACAACAGGGGCGATGGCTACACCTTC. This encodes CATSRDNRGDGYTF.

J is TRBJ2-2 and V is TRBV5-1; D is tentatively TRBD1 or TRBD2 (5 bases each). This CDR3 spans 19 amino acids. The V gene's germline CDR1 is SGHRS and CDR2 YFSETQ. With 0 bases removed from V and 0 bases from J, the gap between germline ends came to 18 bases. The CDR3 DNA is TGCGCCAGCAGCTTGGGCGCCGGGACGTCGTTCGCGAACACCGGGGAGCTGTTTTTT. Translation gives CASSLGAGTSFANTGELFF. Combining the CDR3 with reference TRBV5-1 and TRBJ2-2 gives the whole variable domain KAGVTQTPRYLIKTRGQQVTLSCSPISGHRSVSWYQQTPGQGLQFLFEYFSETQRNKGNFPGRFSGRQFSNSRSEMNVSTLELGDSALYLCASSLGAGTSFANTGELFFGEGSRLTVL.

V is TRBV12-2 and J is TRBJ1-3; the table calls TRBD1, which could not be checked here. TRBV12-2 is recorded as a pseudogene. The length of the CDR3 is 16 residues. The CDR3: CASRLGQGGTGNTIYF. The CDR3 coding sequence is TGTGCAAGTCGCTTAGGGCAGGGGGGAACCGGGAACACCATATATTTT.

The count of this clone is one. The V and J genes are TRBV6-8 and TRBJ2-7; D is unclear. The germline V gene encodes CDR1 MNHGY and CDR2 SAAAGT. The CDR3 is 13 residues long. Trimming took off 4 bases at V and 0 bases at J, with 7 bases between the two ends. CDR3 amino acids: CASSLFPSYEQYF. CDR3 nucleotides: TGTGCCAGCAGTTTATTCCCCTCCTACGAGCAGTACTTC.

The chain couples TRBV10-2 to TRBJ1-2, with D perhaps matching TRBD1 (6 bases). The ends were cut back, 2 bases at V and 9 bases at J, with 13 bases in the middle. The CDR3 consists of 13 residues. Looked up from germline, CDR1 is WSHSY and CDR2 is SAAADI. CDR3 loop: CASSEAQGVRYTF. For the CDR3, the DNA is TGCGCCAGCAGTGAGGCACAGGGAGTTCGCTACACCTTC.

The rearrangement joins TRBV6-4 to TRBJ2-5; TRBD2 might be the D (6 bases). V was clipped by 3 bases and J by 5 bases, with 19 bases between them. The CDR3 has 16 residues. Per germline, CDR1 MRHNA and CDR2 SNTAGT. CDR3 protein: CASSEEPLGGAETQYF. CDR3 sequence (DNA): TGTGCCAGCAGTGAAGAGCCTTTGGGGGGAGCGGAGACCCAGTACTTC.

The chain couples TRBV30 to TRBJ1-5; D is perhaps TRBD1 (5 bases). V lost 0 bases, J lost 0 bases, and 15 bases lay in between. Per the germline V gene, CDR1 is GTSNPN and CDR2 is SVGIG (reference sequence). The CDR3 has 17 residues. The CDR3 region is CAWSVGAGPNSNQPQHF. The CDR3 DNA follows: TGTGCCTGGAGTGTTGGAGCAGGGCCAAATAGCAATCAGCCCCAGCATTTT.

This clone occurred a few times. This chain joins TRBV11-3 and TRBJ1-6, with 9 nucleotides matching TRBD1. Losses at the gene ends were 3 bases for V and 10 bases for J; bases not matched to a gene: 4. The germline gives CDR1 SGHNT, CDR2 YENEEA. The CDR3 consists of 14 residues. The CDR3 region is CASSFDRGRSPLHF. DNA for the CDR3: TGTGCCAGCAGCTTCGACAGGGGGAGATCACCCCTCCACTTT.

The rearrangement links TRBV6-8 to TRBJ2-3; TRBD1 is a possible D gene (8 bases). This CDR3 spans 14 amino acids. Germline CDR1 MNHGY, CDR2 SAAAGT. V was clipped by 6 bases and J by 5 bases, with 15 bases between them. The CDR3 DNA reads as TGTGCCAGCAGGGACACAGGGGGGGAAGATACGCAGTATTTT. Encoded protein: CASRDTGGEDTQYF.

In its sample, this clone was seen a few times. The CDR3 loop reads CASSIAATSEHEQFF. CDR3 DNA sequence: TGTGCCAGTAGTATAGCTGCGACTAGCGAGCATGAGCAGTTCTTC. The J gene is TRBJ2-1, the V gene TRBV19; the match to TRBD2 covers 8 bases. The junction had 7 bases not matched to a gene; V was cut back by 1 base and J by 8 bases. Looked up from germline, CDR1 is LNHDA and CDR2 is SQIVND (reference sequence). This CDR3 region has 15 residues.

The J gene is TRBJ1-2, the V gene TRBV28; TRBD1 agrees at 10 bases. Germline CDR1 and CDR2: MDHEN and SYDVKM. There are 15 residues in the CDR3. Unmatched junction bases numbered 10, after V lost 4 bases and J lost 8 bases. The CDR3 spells CASSSQDRGLRGYTF. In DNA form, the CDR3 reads TGTGCCAGCAGTTCACAAGACAGGGGGCTAAGAGGCTACACCTTC.

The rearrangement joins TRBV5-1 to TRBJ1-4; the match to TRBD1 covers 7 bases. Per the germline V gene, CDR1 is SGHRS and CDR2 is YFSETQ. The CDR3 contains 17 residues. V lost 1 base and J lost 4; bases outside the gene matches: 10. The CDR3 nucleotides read TGCGCCAGCAGCTTGCAGGGGGGGACGGTTCATAATGAAAAACTGTTTTTT. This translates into CASSLQGGTVHNEKLFF.

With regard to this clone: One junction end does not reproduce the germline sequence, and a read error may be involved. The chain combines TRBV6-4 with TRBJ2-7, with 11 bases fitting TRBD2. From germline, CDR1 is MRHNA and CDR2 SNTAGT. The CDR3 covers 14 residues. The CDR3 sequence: CAISDWGTSGEQYF. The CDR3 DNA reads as TGTGCCATCAGTGATTGGGGGACTAGCGGTGAGCAGTACTTC.

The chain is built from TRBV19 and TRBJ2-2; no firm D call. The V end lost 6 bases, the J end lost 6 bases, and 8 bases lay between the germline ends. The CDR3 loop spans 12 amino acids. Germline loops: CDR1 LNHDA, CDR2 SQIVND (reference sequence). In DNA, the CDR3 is TGTGCCAGTAGATTAGTGCCCGGGGAGCTGTTTTTT. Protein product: CASRLVPGELFF. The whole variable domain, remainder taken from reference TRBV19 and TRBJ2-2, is DGGITQSPKYLFRKEGQNVTLSCEQNLNHDAMYWYRQDPGQGLRLIYYSQIVNDFQKGDIAEGYSVSREKKESFPLTVTSAQKNPTAFYLCASRLVPGELFFGEGSRLTVL.

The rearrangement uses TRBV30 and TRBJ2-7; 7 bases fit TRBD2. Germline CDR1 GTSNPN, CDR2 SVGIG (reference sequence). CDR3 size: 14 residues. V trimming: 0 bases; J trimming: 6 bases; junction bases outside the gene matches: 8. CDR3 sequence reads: CAWSVFPGGSEQYF. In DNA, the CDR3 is TGTGCCTGGAGTGTGTTCCCCGGGGGGTCCGAGCAGTACTTC.

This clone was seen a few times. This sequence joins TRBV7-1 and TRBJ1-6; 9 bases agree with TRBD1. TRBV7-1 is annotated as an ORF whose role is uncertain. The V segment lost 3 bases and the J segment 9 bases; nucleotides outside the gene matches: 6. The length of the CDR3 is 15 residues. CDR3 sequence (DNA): TGTGCCAGCAGCTCGCAGACAGGGGGTCGTTCACCCCTCCACTTT. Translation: CASSSQTGGRSPLHF.